These 23 T cell receptor beta chains came from one sample sequenced in a study of T cell responses to AZD1222 COVID-19 vaccine. Generated by immunoSEQ multiplex PCR, the TCRdb table keeps only in-frame clones and is missing some. The sample lists 110,000 to 150,000 clones, about 92% occurring once. The material was peripheral blood, obtained on day 0 of AZD1222 vaccination. These receptors all stem from an adult in good health.

The J gene is TRBJ1-4, the V gene TRBV6-5; the D gene is possibly TRBD1 (5 bases). CDR3 length: 15 residues. The ends were cut back, 5 bases at V and 8 bases at J, with 18 bases in the middle. Germline V gene data show CDR1 as MNHEY and CDR2 as SVGAGI. CDR3 in DNA: TGTGCCAGCAGTCAATCGGGGCAGGGTGAAGAAAAACTGTTTTTT. Its translation is CASSQSGQGEEKLFF.

This chain links TRBV11-3 with TRBJ2-5; 8 positions match TRBD1. This CDR3 has 13 residues. J lost 3 bases, V lost 6 bases, and 3 bases had no gene match. The germline CDR1 and CDR2 sequences are SGHNT and YENEEA. This CDR3 reads CASRTGAKETQYF. The CDR3 DNA sequence: TGTGCCAGCAGGACAGGGGCTAAAGAGACCCAGTACTTC.

The J gene is TRBJ1-4, the V gene TRBV5-1; D is possibly TRBD1 (5 bases). The CDR3 extends over 13 amino acids. CDR1 is SGHRS and CDR2 is YFSETQ in the germline V gene. V gave up 6 bases and J gave up 8 bases, with 14 bases separating them. CDR3 amino acids: CASNPGSGEKLFF. CDR3 nucleotide sequence: TGCGCCAGCAACCCAGGGTCGGGGGAAAAACTGTTTTTT.

J is TRBJ1-6 and V is TRBV7-9; 7 bases map to TRBD1. The CDR3 consists of 15 residues. Germline V gives CDR1 SEHNR, CDR2 FQNEAQ (reference sequence). V shed 4 bases, J shed 9 bases, and the junction held 9 bases outside the gene matches. CDR3 DNA sequence: TGTGCCAGCAGCTCAAGACAGGGCAATGGTTCACCCCTCCACTTT. The encoded protein is CASSSRQGNGSPLHF.

The chain combines TRBV28 with TRBJ2-3; D gene ambiguous. Trimming removed 7 bases from V and 5 bases from J, with 16 bases in between. Germline-derived CDR1 and CDR2 are MDHEN and SYDVKM. The CDR3 is 14 amino acids. The CDR3 here is CASTPSGSGDTQYF. The CDR3 region has the DNA TGTGCCAGCACCCCTTCGGGTTCCGGAGATACGCAGTATTTT. The complete variable domain, with remaining parts taken from reference TRBV28 and TRBJ2-3, reads DVKVTQSSRYLVKRTGEKVFLECVQDMDHENMFWYRQDPGLGLRLIYFSYDVKMKEKGDIPEGYSVSREKKERFSLILESASTNQTSMYLCASTPSGSGDTQYFGPGTRLTVL.

The chain recombines TRBV6-4 with TRBJ2-3; TRBD1 or TRBD2 may be the D gene (5 bases each). The CDR3 has 14 amino acids. Germline CDR1 reads MRHNA; CDR2 reads SNTAGT. Trimming removed 4 bases from V and 4 bases from J, with 12 bases in between. This chain's CDR3 is CASSVGAGADTQYF. CDR3 DNA sequence: TGTGCCAGCAGTGTCGGGGCGGGCGCAGATACGCAGTATTTT.

This chain links TRBV29-1 with TRBJ2-7; 13 positions agree with TRBD2. Germline CDR1 SQVTM, CDR2 ANQGSEA. Losses at the gene ends were 6 bases for V and 4 bases for J; bases not matched to a gene: 0. The CDR3 covers 12 residues. The CDR3, as DNA: TGCAGCGTGGGACTAGCGGGGTACGAGCAGTACTTC. Its protein product is CSVGLAGYEQYF.

The chain combines TRBV9 with TRBJ2-7; the D gene is possibly TRBD1 (7 bases). The CDR3 runs to 14 residues. Germline V gene lookup returns CDR1 SGDLS and CDR2 YYNGEE. V was pared by 0 bases and J by 3 bases, with 10 bases between. CDR3: CASSVGQGGYEQYF. In nucleotides, the CDR3 is TGTGCCAGCAGCGTAGGACAGGGAGGCTACGAGCAGTACTTC.

The rearrangement links TRBV5-6 to TRBJ2-1, with 12 bases aligning to TRBD1. Trimming at V came to 3 bases and at J to 5 bases, leaving 6 bases not matched to a gene. Germline assignment: CDR1 SGHDT and CDR2 YYEEEE. The CDR3 covers 16 residues. As DNA, the CDR3 is TGTGCCAGCAGCTCCTCCGGGACAGGGGGCCACAATGAGCAGTTCTTC. Translating it yields CASSSSGTGGHNEQFF. The complete variable domain, with remaining parts taken from reference TRBV5-6 and TRBJ2-1, reads DAGVTQSPTHLIKTRGQQVTLRCSPKSGHDTVSWYQQALGQGPQFIFQYYEEEERQRGNFPDRFSGHQFPNYSSELNVNALLLGDSALYLCASSSSGTGGHNEQFFGPGTRLTVL.

The rearrangement uses TRBV6-6 and TRBJ1-6; no firm D call. This CDR3 has 16 residues. Germline CDR1 and CDR2: MNHNY and SVGAGI (reference sequence). Trimming left V 2 bases short and J 0 bases short, with 8 bases between. In DNA, the CDR3 is TGTGCCAGCAGTTACGGATCTCGCTCCTATAATTCACCCCTCCACTTT. It specifies CASSYGSRSYNSPLHF.

This chain connects TRBV14 to TRBJ2-2, with D unresolved. Germline CDR1 is SGHDN and CDR2 is FVKESK. The CDR3 runs 17 residues. V dropped 4 bases and J dropped 0 bases, with 15 bases sitting between them. The CDR3 spells CASSPGLLSANTGELFF. In DNA, the CDR3 is TGTGCCAGCAGCCCGGGTCTTTTAAGCGCGAACACCGGGGAGCTGTTTTTT.

The chain links TRBV5-1 to TRBJ2-7, with D possibly TRBD1 on 6 matching bases. The CDR3 extends over 13 amino acids. Trimming left V 4 bases short and J 2 bases short, with 10 bases between. Germline V gives CDR1 SGHRS, CDR2 YFSETQ. The CDR3 coding sequence is TGCGCCAGCAGCATTGGGACACCCTACGAGCAGTACTTC. This codes for CASSIGTPYEQYF.

The chain is built from TRBV30 and TRBJ1-1; unclear D gene. Germline CDR1 is GTSNPN and CDR2 is SVGIG (reference sequence). V was shortened by 3 bases and J by 0 bases, with 11 bases between the two germline ends. The CDR3 extends over 14 amino acids. CDR3: CAWSPLPMNTEAFF. In DNA, the CDR3 is TGTGCCTGGAGCCCCTTACCCATGAACACTGAAGCTTTCTTT.

This sequence joins TRBV10-1 and TRBJ1-1; no reliable D call. The CDR3 loop spans 14 amino acids. In germline, CDR1 is WNHNN, CDR2 SYGVQD (reference sequence). V was pared by 2 bases and J by 1 base, with 8 bases between. The CDR3 DNA follows: TGCGCCAGCAGTGAGGGAAAGGGGAACACTGAAGCTTTCTTT. Encoded protein: CASSEGKGNTEAFF.

The chain employs TRBV4-2 and TRBJ1-1; a possible D gene is TRBD1 (5 bases). The CDR3 is 15 residues long. Trimming pared 1 base from V and 2 bases from J, leaving 11 bases between. Germline-derived CDR1 and CDR2 are LGHNA and YNFKEQ. The CDR3 is CASSQAWGRNTEAFF. CDR3 DNA: TGTGCCAGCAGCCAAGCTTGGGGGAGAAACACTGAAGCTTTCTTT.

The rearrangement links TRBV3-1 (or the pseudogene TRBV3-2) to TRBJ1-4; 10 bases map to TRBD1. The germline gives CDR1 LGHDT, CDR2 YNNKEL (reference sequence). The CDR3 totals 15 residues. With V trimmed by 5 bases and J by 8 bases, 8 bases remained unmatched. The CDR3 DNA is TGTGCCAGCAGCTTAACCGGGACAGGGGAGGAAAAACTGTTTTTT. Amino acid sequence: CASSLTGTGEEKLFF.

This chain joins TRBV28 and TRBJ2-1, with 12 positions matching TRBD2. With V trimmed by 0 bases and J by 9 bases, 9 bases remained unmatched. CDR1 is MDHEN and CDR2 is SYDVKM in the germline V gene. This CDR3 is 17 amino acids long. CDR3 residues: CASSLWLLAGGPGEQFF. CDR3 sequence (DNA): TGTGCCAGCAGTTTATGGCTTCTAGCGGGGGGGCCGGGTGAGCAGTTCTTC.

The chain's CDR3 is CASSSGQGWGQPQHF. As DNA, the CDR3 is TGTGCCAGCAGCTCCGGACAGGGTTGGGGTCAGCCCCAGCATTTT. The gene calls are TRBV13 and TRBJ1-5; 8 nucleotides match TRBD1. The CDR3 sequence is 15 residues long. V was pared by 4 bases and J by 6 bases, with 8 bases of the junction left unmatched. Per the germline V gene, CDR1 is PRHDT and CDR2 is FYEKMQ (reference sequence).

The chain links TRBV5-1 to TRBJ2-1; the match to TRBD2 covers 9 bases. The CDR3 is made up of 18 amino acids. Germline CDR1 is SGHRS and CDR2 is YFSETQ. After removal of 4 bases from V and 6 bases from J, the junction contained 17 bases not matched to a gene. In DNA, the CDR3 is TGCGCCAGCAGCCCGTCGGGGTATGGCGGGGGGGCCTTCAATGAGCAGTTCTTC. This translates into CASSPSGYGGGAFNEQFF.

CDR3 nucleotide sequence: TGTGCCAGTAGTATGGGGGTTTTAGCTGAAGCTTTCTTT. This codes for CASSMGVLAEAFF. The chain uses TRBV19 and TRBJ1-1; D may be TRBD1 (5 bases). Trimming stripped 3 bases from V and 6 bases from J, with 11 bases between. The CDR3 runs 13 residues. Germline V gene sequence: CDR1 LNHDA, CDR2 SQIVND (reference sequence).

The chain combines TRBV2 with TRBJ1-1; weak D call: TRBD1 (6 bases). The CDR3 has 14 amino acids. CDR1 is SNHLY, CDR2 FYNNEI, per germline. Between the trimmed V and J ends, which lost 3 bases and 4 bases, there was a span of 12 bases. The DNA of the CDR3 is TGTGCCAGCAGTGACGGCAGGGGAAGCACTGAAGCTTTCTTT. Its protein product is CASSDGRGSTEAFF.

This chain links TRBV25-1 with TRBJ1-5; a possible D gene is TRBD1 (5 bases). Trimming cost V 2 bases and J 2 bases, with 19 bases left between them. The CDR3 consists of 18 residues. The germline CDR1 and CDR2 sequences are MGHDK and SYGVNS. The CDR3 protein is CASSEKGLEQGGNQPQHF. The CDR3 DNA sequence: TGTGCCAGCAGTGAAAAGGGTCTTGAGCAGGGTGGCAATCAGCCCCAGCATTTT.

The V call is TRBV14, the J call TRBJ1-2, with a possible D match to TRBD1 (5 bases). The CDR3 spans 15 residues. Per germline, CDR1 SGHDN and CDR2 FVKESK. The V end was cut by 4 bases, the J end by 8 bases, with 20 bases between. CDR3 in DNA: TGTGCCAGCAGCCCAAGTGGGGGGTCCCGGCCCGGCTACACCTTC. It encodes CASSPSGGSRPGYTF.